Listed below are T cell receptor beta chains from one sample, sequenced in a study of cytomegalovirus exposure and HLA in healthy donors. Using immunoSEQ multiplex PCR, the repertoire was profiled, and TCRdb retains in-frame clones only, with some absent. The data contain about 150,000 clones, 79% of them singletons. Input material: PBMCs. These receptors originate from a middle-aged man in good health and CMV-seropositive. Both conserved end residues are part of each CDR3. A D gene is named only where the DNA matches it firmly. Size is omitted from some rows. Given values are once, few, many or a class for expanded clones.

abundance,j_gene,v_gene,len,d_gene,CDR3aa,CDR3nt
NA,TRBJ2-7,TRBV6-1,13,NA,CASSESGTYEQYF,TGTGCCAGCAGTGAAAGCGGAACCTACGAGCAGTACTTC
NA,TRBJ2-6,TRBV15,15,NA,CATSRDQGHLNVLTF,TGTGCCACCAGCAGAGATCAAGGACACCTCAACGTCCTGACTTTC
NA,TRBJ2-3,TRBV4-2,14,TRBD2,CASSPGLATDTQYF,TGTGCCAGCAGCCCCGGACTAGCAACAGATACGCAGTATTTT
once,TRBJ1-1,TRBV27,15,NA,CASSFWVGGNTEAFF,TGTGCCAGCAGTTTTTGGGTGGGAGGGAACACTGAAGCTTTCTTT
NA,TRBJ2-3,TRBV27,17,TRBD1,CASSLLGTGGVTDTQYF,TGTGCCAGCAGTTTACTCGGGACAGGGGGCGTCACAGATACGCAGTATTTT
NA,TRBJ1-1,TRBV4-2,14,NA,CASSQDSRGTEAFF,TGTGCCAGCAGCCAAGATAGCAGGGGCACTGAAGCTTTCTTT
NA,TRBJ2-1,TRBV12-5,16,NA,CASGLATPSSYNEQFF,TGTGCTAGTGGTTTGGCGACACCAAGTTCCTACAATGAGCAGTTCTTC
NA,TRBJ1-2,TRBV6-5,13,TRBD1,CASGQGANYGYTF,TGTGCCAGCGGACAGGGGGCGAACTATGGCTACACCTTC
few,TRBJ1-2,TRBV5-6,15,TRBD1,CASSVPRGPFYGYTF,TGTGCCAGCAGCGTTCCCAGGGGGCCATTCTATGGCTACACCTTC
NA,TRBJ2-7,TRBV19,16,NA,CASSIANPGRNHEQYF,TGTGCCAGTAGTATAGCTAACCCGGGGAGGAACCACGAGCAGTACTTC
NA,TRBJ2-5,TRBV4-1,14,NA,CASSRRAEEETQYF,TGCGCCAGCAGCCGCCGGGCGGAGGAAGAGACCCAGTACTTC
NA,TRBJ2-7,TRBV9,15,NA,CASSVGGGSTYEQYF,TGTGCCAGCAGCGTAGGTGGGGGCTCAACCTACGAGCAGTACTTC
NA,TRBJ2-1,TRBV11-2,16,NA,CASSLEGQPPGDEQFF,TGTGCCAGCAGCCTAGAGGGACAGCCCCCGGGAGATGAGCAGTTCTTC
NA,TRBJ2-7,TRBV18,18,NA,CASSPSLYNRESSYEQYF,TGTGCCAGCTCACCCTCTCTCTACAACAGGGAGTCCTCCTACGAGCAGTACTTC
NA,TRBJ2-7,TRBV9,15,NA,CASSVAPGDPYEQYF,TGTGCCAGCAGCGTAGCTCCGGGGGACCCCTACGAGCAGTACTTC
NA,TRBJ2-1,TRBV19,14,NA,CASSKGGSYNEQFF,TGTGCCAGTAGCAAGGGGGGGTCCTACAATGAGCAGTTCTTC
once,TRBJ2-7,TRBV7-3,13,NA,CASSLTSGYEQYF,TGTGCCAGCAGCTTAACTTCAGGCTACGAGCAGTACTTC
once,TRBJ1-5,TRBV2,15,NA,CASSGAGEGVQPQHF,TGTGCCAGCAGTGGGGCAGGGGAAGGGGTTCAGCCCCAGCATTTT
once,TRBJ2-7,TRBV7-2,15,TRBD2,CASSLGGGSSYEQYF,TGTGCCAGCAGCTTAGGCGGCGGGAGCTCCTACGAGCAGTACTTC
NA,TRBJ2-1,TRBV5-1,17,TRBD2,CASSLSSGRDSYNEQFF,TGCGCCAGCAGCTTGTCTAGCGGGAGGGACTCCTACAATGAGCAGTTCTTC
NA,TRBJ1-5,TRBV6-6,16,TRBD1,CASRNGTGERGQPQHF,TGTGCCAGCAGGAACGGGACAGGGGAGCGGGGTCAGCCCCAGCATTTT
NA,TRBJ2-2,TRBV15,15,TRBD1,CATSGQQGSDGELFF,TGTGCCACCAGCGGCCAACAGGGGTCTGACGGGGAGCTGTTTTTT
NA,TRBJ2-7,TRBV7-8,15,TRBD2,CASSLGLAGLYEQYF,TGTGCCAGCAGCTTAGGCCTAGCGGGTCTCTACGAGCAGTACTTC
few,TRBJ2-7,TRBV7-8,13,NA,CASSWGPLREQYF,TGTGCCAGCAGCTGGGGGCCCCTGCGGGAGCAGTACTTC
few,TRBJ2-1,TRBV7-9,16,TRBD2,CASRTLAGGQYNEQFF,TGTGCCAGCAGGACACTAGCGGGAGGTCAATACAATGAGCAGTTCTTC
NA,TRBJ1-2,TRBV6-5,14,NA,CASSYSTRESGYTF,TGTGCCAGCAGTTACTCGACAAGGGAGAGTGGCTACACCTTC
few,TRBJ2-1,TRBV18,18,TRBD2,CASSLTVAAGGNYNEQFF,TGTGCCAGCTCACTGACCGTAGCAGCGGGAGGAAACTACAATGAGCAGTTCTTC
NA,TRBJ1-1,TRBV18,14,NA,CASSDDRSSTEAFF,TGTGCCAGCTCAGATGACAGGAGCTCCACTGAAGCTTTCTTT
NA,TRBJ2-5,TRBV5-1,14,NA,CASKPPSAQETQYF,TGCGCCAGCAAACCACCTAGCGCCCAAGAGACCCAGTACTTC
NA,TRBJ1-3,TRBV30,15,NA,CAWSVQNRAGNTIYF,TGTGCCTGGAGTGTACAAAACAGGGCTGGAAACACCATATATTTT
NA,TRBJ1-2,TRBV7-9,15,TRBD1,CASSAGDRPPAGYTF,TGTGCCAGCAGCGCGGGGGACAGGCCGCCCGCTGGCTACACCTTC
NA,TRBJ2-2,TRBV11-2,15,NA,CASSLDGGFTGELFF,TGTGCCAGCAGCTTAGATGGGGGGTTCACCGGGGAGCTGTTTTTT